These T cell receptor beta chains were read from a single sample in a study of T cells in Graves' hyperthyroidism and ophthalmopathy. TCRdb called the multiplex PCR reads again in MiXCR, with one record for every CDR3 protein. The sample comprises 610,000 or so distinct CDR3 sequences, around 42% of which are singletons, and roughly 7.7% rests with the top ten. Input material: peripheral blood or thyroid tissue (not recorded which). Receptors originate from a woman aged 18-29 years with Graves' hyperthyroidism. The CDR3 runs from the conserved cysteine through the conserved F or W. The D gene is left open where the match is weak. Clone size is shown for a subset of rows, as once, few, many or a class of expanded clone.

>TRBV6-5|-|TRBJ2-5|-
TGTGCCAGCAGGTCCCGGGTGGGGCCCGGGGAGACCCAGTACTTC
CASRSRVGPGETQYF
>TRBV25-1|-|TRBJ2-1|many
TGTGCCAGCAGTCCCGCGGAGGGGATCGACAATGAGCAGTTCTTC
CASSPAEGIDNEQFF
>TRBV10-3|-|TRBJ1-4|many
TGTGCCATCAGTGTGGACCGCACAACTAATGAAAAACTGTTTTTT
CAISVDRTTNEKLFF
>TRBV19|-|TRBJ2-1|-
TGTGCCAGTAGTATGGTGACGGGCCCTTCCTACAATGAGCAGTTCTTC
CASSMVTGPSYNEQFF
>TRBV7-2|-|TRBJ1-2|-
TGTGCCAGCAGTTCCGGGGCCTTTAACTATGGCTACACCTTC
CASSSGAFNYGYTF
>TRBV20-1|TRBD2|TRBJ2-5|many
TGCAGTGCCCGGGACAGGTCTAGCGGGAGCGTAGAGACCCAGTACTTC
CSARDRSSGSVETQYF
>TRBV7-9|TRBD1|TRBJ1-6|-
TGTGCCAGCAGCTTAGGGACAGGTCATTCACCCCTCCACTTT
CASSLGTGHSPLHF
>TRBV6-5|TRBD1|TRBJ1-2|-
TGTGCCAGCAGTCTCAGGGGGGGCTCTTATGGCTACACCTTC
CASSLRGGSYGYTF
>TRBV19|-|TRBJ2-3|few
TGTGCCAGTTCCGTCGGGGAAAGCACAGATACGCAGTATTTT
CASSVGESTDTQYF
>TRBV20-1|TRBD1|TRBJ1-5|-
TGCAGTGCTAGGAGGACAGGGGGAAATCAGCCCCAGCATTTT
CSARRTGGNQPQHF
>TRBV7-8|-|TRBJ2-5|many
TGTGCCAGCAGCAGACAGGGAGGCGCCCTTGCCACCCAGTACTTC
CASSRQGGALATQYF
>TRBV29-1|-|TRBJ2-7|-
TGCAGCTTAGATAACTCCTACGAGCAGTACTTC
CSLDNSYEQYF
>TRBV2|TRBD1|TRBJ2-5|many
TGTGCCAGCAGTTACAGGGGGCTTGAGACCCAGTACTTC
CASSYRGLETQYF
>TRBV7-2|-|TRBJ2-7|many
TGTGCCAGCAGCATCTCTCAGGGAACCTACGAGCAGTACTTC
CASSISQGTYEQYF
>TRBV7-9|-|TRBJ1-2|many
TGTGCCAGCAGCTTAGTCACTTATGGCTACACCTTC
CASSLVTYGYTF
>TRBV20-1|-|TRBJ1-1|-
TGCAGTGCTAGAGTACCCAGGGGAGCTTTCCTTAACACTGAAGCTTTCTTT
CSARVPRGAFLNTEAFF
>TRBV20-1|TRBD2|TRBJ2-7|many
TGCAGTGCTAGAGTAGCGGGGAGGGCCTACGAGCAGTACTTC
CSARVAGRAYEQYF
>TRBV10-3|-|TRBJ2-5|-
TGTGCCATCAGTGATGGGGGTACAGTAGCTCAGACCCAGTACTTC
CAISDGGTVAQTQYF
>TRBV7-3|-|TRBJ1-1|-
TGTGCCAGCACTCGCGACCTGAACACTGAAGCTTTCTTT
CASTRDLNTEAFF
>TRBV11-3|-|TRBJ2-2|many
TGTGCCAGCAGGTTACAGGACACCGGGGAGCTGTTTTTT
CASRLQDTGELFF
>TRBV12-3/TRBV12-4|TRBD1|TRBJ2-2|-
TGTGCCAGCAGTTCCGGACAGGGGAAGGTGGACACCGGGGAGCTGTTTTTT
CASSSGQGKVDTGELFF
>TRBV7-6|-|TRBJ2-7|-
TGTGCCAGCAGCCCTGGCGCGCGGAACAGGGACTACGAGCAGTACTTC
CASSPGARNRDYEQYF
>TRBV7-2|-|TRBJ1-3|-
TGTGCCAGCAGCCTTTACGGAAACACCATATATTTT
CASSLYGNTIYF
>TRBV15|-|TRBJ2-3|-
TGTGCCACCAGCAGAGATTTGACGAGGGGGACGAATACGCAGTATTTT
CATSRDLTRGTNTQYF
>TRBV29-1|-|TRBJ2-7|many
TGCAGCGTTGAAGTGCCGGCCAGCTCCTACGAGCAGTACTTC
CSVEVPASSYEQYF
>TRBV30|-|TRBJ1-1|few
TGTGCCTGGAGTCCCTACAGGGAACTAGACACTGAAGCTTTCTTT
CAWSPYRELDTEAFF
>TRBV29-1|-|TRBJ2-3|-
TGCAGCGTTGTGGCAGCCTCCACAGATACGCAGTATTTT
CSVVAASTDTQYF
>TRBV6-4|-|TRBJ2-7|-
TGTGCCAGCAGTCCCTTAGTAGGCTACGAGCAGTACTTC
CASSPLVGYEQYF
>TRBV7-2|-|TRBJ2-2|many
TGTGCCAGCAGCTCGACCCTAAGGCAACGCGGGGAGCTGTTTTTT
CASSSTLRQRGELFF
>TRBV19|TRBD1|TRBJ1-2|many
TGTGCCAGTAGTAACTGGGACAGCAACGCTAACAACTATGGCTACACCTTC
CASSNWDSNANNYGYTF
>TRBV5-1|TRBD2|TRBJ2-7|many
TGCGCCAGCAGCTTGTCCCCTAGCGGGACCTCCTACGAGCAGTACTTC
CASSLSPSGTSYEQYF
>TRBV5-1|TRBD1|TRBJ1-1|many
TGCGCCAGCAGGGCCGGGACAGGGAGCACTGAAGCTTTCTTT
CASRAGTGSTEAFF
>TRBV7-2|TRBD2|TRBJ2-3|-
TGTGCCAGCAGCTTAGCCGGGACTAGCGGGAAGGAAGATACGCAGTATTTT
CASSLAGTSGKEDTQYF
>TRBV5-1|-|TRBJ2-2|-
TGCGCCAGCAGCTTGGAATTGAGCACCAACACCGGGGAGCTGTTTTTT
CASSLELSTNTGELFF
>TRBV4-1|-|TRBJ1-1|many
TGCGCCAGCAGCCAACAGGGGTACGGCACTGAAGCTTTCTTT
CASSQQGYGTEAFF
>TRBV20-1|TRBD2|TRBJ2-5|-
TGCAGTGCTAGAAGGGAGACTAGCGGGAGGGAAGAGACCCAGTACTTC
CSARRETSGREETQYF
>TRBV6-1|-|TRBJ1-5|many
TGTGCCAGCAGTGCCGAGCCCGGGGTGACCCCTAACCAGCATTTT
CASSAEPGVTPNQHF
>TRBV6-1|-|TRBJ2-7|-
TGTGCCAGCAGCCAGGCCCCTTACGAGCAGTACTTC
CASSQAPYEQYF
>TRBV7-9|-|TRBJ2-5|many
TGTGCCAGCAGCTCACACCTCTTTGGTGTGACCCAGTACTTC
CASSSHLFGVTQYF
>TRBV7-8|-|TRBJ1-1|-
TGTGCCAGCAGCCCCAGGGTATCATTTGGGAACACTGAAGCTTTCTTT
CASSPRVSFGNTEAFF
>TRBV20-1|TRBD1|TRBJ2-7|-
TGCAGTGCTCAAGGGACAGGGGTTGCCGAGCAGTACTTC
CSAQGTGVAEQYF
>TRBV11-2|-|TRBJ1-1|few
TGTGCCAGCAGGTCCACGGCGGGGGCCCATTCCACTGAAGCTTTCTTT
CASRSTAGAHSTEAFF